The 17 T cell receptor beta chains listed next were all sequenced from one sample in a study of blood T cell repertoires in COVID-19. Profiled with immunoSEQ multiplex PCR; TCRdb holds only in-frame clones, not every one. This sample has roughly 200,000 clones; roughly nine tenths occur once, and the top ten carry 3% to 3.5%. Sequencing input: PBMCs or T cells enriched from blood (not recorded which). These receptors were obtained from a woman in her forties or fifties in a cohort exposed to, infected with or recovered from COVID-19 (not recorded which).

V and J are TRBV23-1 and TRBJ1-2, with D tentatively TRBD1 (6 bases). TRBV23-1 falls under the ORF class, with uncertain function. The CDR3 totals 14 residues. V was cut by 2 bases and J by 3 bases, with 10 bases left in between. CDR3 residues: CASSQPDRHYGYTF. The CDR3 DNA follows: TGCGCCAGCAGTCAACCGGACAGACACTATGGCTACACCTTC.

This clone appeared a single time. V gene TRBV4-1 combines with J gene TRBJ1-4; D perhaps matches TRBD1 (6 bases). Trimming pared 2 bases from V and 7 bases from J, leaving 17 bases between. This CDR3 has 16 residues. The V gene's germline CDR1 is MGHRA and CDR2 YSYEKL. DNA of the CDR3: TGCGCCAGCAGCCAATTCTCAACAGGGATCGGTGAAAAACTGTTTTTT. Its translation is CASSQFSTGIGEKLFF.

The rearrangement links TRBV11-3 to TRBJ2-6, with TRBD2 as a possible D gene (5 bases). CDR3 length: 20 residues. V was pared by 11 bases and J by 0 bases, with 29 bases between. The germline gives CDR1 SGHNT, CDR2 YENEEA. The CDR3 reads CADTQKLRVPYHSGANVLTF. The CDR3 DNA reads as TGTGCCGACACCCAAAAACTGAGGGTACCATACCACTCTGGGGCCAACGTCCTGACTTTC.

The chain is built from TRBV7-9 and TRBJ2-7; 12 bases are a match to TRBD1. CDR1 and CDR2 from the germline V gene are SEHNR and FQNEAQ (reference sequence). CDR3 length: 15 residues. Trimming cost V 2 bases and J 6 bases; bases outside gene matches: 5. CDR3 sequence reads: CASSLSGTGGFEQYF. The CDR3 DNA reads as TGTGCCAGCAGCTTATCCGGGACAGGGGGCTTCGAGCAGTACTTC.

The CDR3 nucleotides read TGTGCCAGCAGCTCCAGACAGGGGGCTTCAGAGACCCAGTACTTC. As protein: CASSSRQGASETQYF. The rearrangement joins TRBV9 to TRBJ2-5; 10 bases fit TRBD1. Germline-derived CDR1 and CDR2 are SGDLS and YYNGEE. This CDR3 is built from 15 residues. V lost 4 bases and J lost 4; bases outside the gene matches: 7. Full variable domain (outside the CDR3, taken from reference TRBV9 and TRBJ2-5): DSGVTQTPKHLITATGQRVTLRCSPRSGDLSVYWYQQSLDQGLQFLIQYYNGEERAKGNILERFSAQQFPDLHSELNLSSLELGDSALYFCASSSRQGASETQYFGPGTRLLVL.

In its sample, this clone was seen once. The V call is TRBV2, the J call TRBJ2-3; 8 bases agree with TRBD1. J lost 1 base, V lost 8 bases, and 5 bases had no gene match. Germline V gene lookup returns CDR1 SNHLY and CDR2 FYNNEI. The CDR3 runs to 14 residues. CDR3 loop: CASSGQGGTDTQYF. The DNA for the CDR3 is TGTGCCAGCTCCGGACAGGGTGGCACAGATACGCAGTATTTT.

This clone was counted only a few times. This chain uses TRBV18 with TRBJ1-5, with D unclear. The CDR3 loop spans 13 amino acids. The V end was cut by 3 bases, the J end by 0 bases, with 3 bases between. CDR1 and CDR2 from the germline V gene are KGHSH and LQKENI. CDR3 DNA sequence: TGTGCCAGCTCACCTTATAGCAATCAGCCCCAGCATTTT. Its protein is CASSPYSNQPQHF. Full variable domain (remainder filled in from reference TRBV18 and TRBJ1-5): NAGVMQNPRHLVRRRGQEARLRCSPMKGHSHVYWYRQLPEEGLKFMVYLQKENIIDESGMPKERFSAEFPKEGPSILRIQQVVRGDSAAYFCASSPYSNQPQHFGDGTRLSIL.

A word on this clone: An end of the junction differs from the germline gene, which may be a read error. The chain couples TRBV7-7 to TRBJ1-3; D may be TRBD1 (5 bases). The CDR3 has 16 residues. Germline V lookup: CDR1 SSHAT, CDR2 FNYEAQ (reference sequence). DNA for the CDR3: TGTGCTAGCACCTCAATCGGGGGAAGCCCTGGAAACACCATATATTTT. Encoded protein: CASTSIGGSPGNTIYF. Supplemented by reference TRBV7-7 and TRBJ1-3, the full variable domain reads GAGVSQSPRYKVTKRGQDVTLRCDPISSHATLYWYQQALGQGPEFLTYFNYEAQPDKSGLPSDRFSAERPEGSISTLTIQRTEQRDSAMYRCASTSIGGSPGNTIYFGEGSWLTVV.

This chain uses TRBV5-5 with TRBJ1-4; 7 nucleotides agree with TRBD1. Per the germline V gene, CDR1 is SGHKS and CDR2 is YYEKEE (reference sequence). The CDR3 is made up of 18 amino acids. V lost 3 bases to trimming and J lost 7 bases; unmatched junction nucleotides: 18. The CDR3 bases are TGTGCCAGCAGCTCCGGAGTTCCAGGGGGGCTCCCCCCTGAAAAACTGTTTTTT. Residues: CASSSGVPGGLPPEKLFF.

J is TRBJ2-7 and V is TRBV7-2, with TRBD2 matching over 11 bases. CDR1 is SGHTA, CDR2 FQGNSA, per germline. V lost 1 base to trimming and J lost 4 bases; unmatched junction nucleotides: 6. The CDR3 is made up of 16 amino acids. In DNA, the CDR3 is TGTGCCAGCAGCTTAGGTAGCGGGGGGGCATTGTACGAGCAGTACTTC. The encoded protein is CASSLGSGGALYEQYF.

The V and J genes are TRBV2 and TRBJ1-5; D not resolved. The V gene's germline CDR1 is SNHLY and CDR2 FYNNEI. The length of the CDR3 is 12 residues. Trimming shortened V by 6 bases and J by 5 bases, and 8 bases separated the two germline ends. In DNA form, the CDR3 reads TGTGCCAGCAGCCTGCAGGATCAGCCCCAGCATTTT. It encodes CASSLQDQPQHF.

As DNA, the CDR3 is TGTGCCAGCAGATCACCAGGGGAATCAGCTTTCTTT. Amino acid sequence: CASRSPGESAFF. The V gene is TRBV6-5, the J gene TRBJ1-1; weak D call: TRBD1 (6 bases). Germline values: CDR1 MNHEY, CDR2 SVGAGI. V was clipped by 6 bases and J by 10 bases, with 15 bases between them. CDR3 length: 12 residues.

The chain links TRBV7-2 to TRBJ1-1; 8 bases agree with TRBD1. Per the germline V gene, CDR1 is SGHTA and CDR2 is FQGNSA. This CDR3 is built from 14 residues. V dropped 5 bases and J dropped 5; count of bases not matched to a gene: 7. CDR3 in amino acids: CASSDTTGGTEAFF. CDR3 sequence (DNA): TGTGCCAGCAGCGATACTACAGGGGGAACTGAAGCTTTCTTT.

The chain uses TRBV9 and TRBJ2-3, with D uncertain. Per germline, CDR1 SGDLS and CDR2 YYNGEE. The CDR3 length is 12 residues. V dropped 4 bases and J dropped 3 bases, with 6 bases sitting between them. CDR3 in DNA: TGTGCCAGCAGCCCTCCTACAGATACGCAGTATTTT. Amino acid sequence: CASSPPTDTQYF.

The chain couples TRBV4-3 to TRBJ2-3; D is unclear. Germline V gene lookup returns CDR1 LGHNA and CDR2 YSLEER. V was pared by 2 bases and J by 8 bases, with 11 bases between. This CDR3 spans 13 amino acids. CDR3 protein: CASSQTDKATQYF. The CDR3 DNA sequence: TGCGCCAGCAGCCAAACCGACAAGGCTACGCAGTATTTT.

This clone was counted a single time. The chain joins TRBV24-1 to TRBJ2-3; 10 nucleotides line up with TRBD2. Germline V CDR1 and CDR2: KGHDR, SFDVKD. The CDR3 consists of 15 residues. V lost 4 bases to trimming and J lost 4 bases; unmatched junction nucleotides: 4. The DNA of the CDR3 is TGTGCCACCAGTGACCCCAGCGGGGGGGCAGATACGCAGTATTTT. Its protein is CATSDPSGGADTQYF.

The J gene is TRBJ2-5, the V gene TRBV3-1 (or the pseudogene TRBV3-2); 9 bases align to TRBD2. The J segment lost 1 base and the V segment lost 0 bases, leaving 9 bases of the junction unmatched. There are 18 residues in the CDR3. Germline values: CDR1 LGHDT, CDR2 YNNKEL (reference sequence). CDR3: CASSQDYPLAGTQETQYF. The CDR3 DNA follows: TGTGCCAGCAGCCAAGATTACCCCCTAGCGGGGACCCAAGAGACCCAGTACTTC.